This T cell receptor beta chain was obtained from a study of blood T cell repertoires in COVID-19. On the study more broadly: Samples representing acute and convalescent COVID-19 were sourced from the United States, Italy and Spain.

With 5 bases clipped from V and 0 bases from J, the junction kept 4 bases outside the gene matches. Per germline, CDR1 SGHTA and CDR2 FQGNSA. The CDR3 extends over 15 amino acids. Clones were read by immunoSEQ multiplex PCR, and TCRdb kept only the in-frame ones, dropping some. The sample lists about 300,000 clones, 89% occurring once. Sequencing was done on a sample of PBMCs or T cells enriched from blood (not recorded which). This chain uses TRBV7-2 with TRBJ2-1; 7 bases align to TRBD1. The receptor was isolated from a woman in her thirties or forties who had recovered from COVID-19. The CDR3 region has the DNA TGTGCCAGCAGCCCCGACAGGGCCTCCTACAATGAGCAGTTCTTC. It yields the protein CASSPDRASYNEQFF. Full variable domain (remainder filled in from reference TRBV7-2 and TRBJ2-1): GAGVSQSPSNKVTEKGKDVELRCDPISGHTALYWYRQSLGQGLEFLIYFQGNSAPDKSGLPSDRFSAERTGGSVSTLTIQRTQQEDSAVYLCASSPDRASYNEQFFGPGTRLTVL.